The present T cell receptor (beta chain) was sequenced within a study of CD8 T cells in Susac syndrome. Reverse transcription used roughly 0.45 to 1 ug RNA and random hexamers. TCRdb ran MiXCR on the immunoSEQ multiplex PCR reads and lists one entry per CDR3 protein. Of 150,000 or so distinct CDR3 sequences detected, roughly 96% appear once; the ten largest clones hold around 0.15%. With regard to this clonotype: Its antigen is still unknown.

General study findings and limits: A relatively small number of individuals underwent TCR sequencing and HLA analysis.

Sequencing targeted TCR beta in T cells from blood (CD8+ and CD4+). This CDR3 comprises 14 residues. V lost 2 bases and J lost 4, with 8 bases in between. CDR1 is SNHLY and CDR2 is FYNNEI in the germline V gene. The receptor comes from a human donor with multiple sclerosis. V and J are TRBV2 and TRBJ2-2, with D possibly matching TRBD1 (5 bases). Sequenced sample: CD8+ T cells from PBMCs. CDR3 in DNA: TGTGCCAGCAGTGAATTGGGGCGCACCGGGGAGCTGTTTTTT. This encodes CASSELGRTGELFF.